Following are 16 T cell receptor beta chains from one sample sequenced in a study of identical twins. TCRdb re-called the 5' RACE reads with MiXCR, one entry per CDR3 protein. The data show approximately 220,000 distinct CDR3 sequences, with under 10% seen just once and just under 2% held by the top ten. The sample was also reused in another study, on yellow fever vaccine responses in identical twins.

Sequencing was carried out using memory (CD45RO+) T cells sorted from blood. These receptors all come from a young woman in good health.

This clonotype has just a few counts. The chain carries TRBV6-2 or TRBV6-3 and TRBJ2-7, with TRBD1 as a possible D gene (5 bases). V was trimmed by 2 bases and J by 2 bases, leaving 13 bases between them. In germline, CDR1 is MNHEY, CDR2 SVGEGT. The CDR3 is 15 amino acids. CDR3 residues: CASSYVSGIAYEQYF. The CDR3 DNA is TGTGCCAGCAGTTACGTATCAGGGATCGCCTACGAGCAGTACTTC.

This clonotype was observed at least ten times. DNA of the CDR3: TGCAGTGCTGAGGACGGCCCTAGCACAGATACGCAGTATTTT. Protein: CSAEDGPSTDTQYF. This chain uses TRBV20-1 with TRBJ2-3; the D is unclear. This CDR3 is 14 amino acids long. Germline V gene data show CDR1 as DFQATT and CDR2 as SNEGSKA (reference sequence). Trimming shortened V by 5 bases and J by 0 bases, and 12 bases separated the two germline ends.

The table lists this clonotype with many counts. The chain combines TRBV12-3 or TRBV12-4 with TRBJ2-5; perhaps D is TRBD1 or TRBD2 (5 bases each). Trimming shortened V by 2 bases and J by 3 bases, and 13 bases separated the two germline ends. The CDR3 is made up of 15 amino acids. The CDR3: CASSLFGGGEETQYF. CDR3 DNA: TGTGCCAGCAGTTTATTCGGTGGGGGAGAAGAGACCCAGTACTTC.

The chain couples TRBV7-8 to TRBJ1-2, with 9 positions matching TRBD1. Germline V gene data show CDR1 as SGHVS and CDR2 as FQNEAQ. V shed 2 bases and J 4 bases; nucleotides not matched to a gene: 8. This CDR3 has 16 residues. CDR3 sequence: CASSLNWDRESYGYTF. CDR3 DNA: TGTGCCAGCAGCTTAAACTGGGACAGGGAAAGCTATGGCTACACCTTC.

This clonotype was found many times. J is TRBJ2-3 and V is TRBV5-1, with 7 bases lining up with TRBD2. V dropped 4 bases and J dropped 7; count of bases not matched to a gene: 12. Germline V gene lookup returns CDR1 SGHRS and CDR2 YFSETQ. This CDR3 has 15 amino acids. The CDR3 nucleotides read TGCGCCAGCAGCCCCCCAAGCGGGGCACATCATACGCAGTATTTT. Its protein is CASSPPSGAHHTQYF.

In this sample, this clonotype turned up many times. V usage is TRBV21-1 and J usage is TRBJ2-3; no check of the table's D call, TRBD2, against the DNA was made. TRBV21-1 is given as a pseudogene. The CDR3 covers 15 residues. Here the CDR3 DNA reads TGTGCCAGCAGCAAAACTAGCGGGAGCACAGATACGCAGTATTTT. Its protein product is CASSKTSGSTDTQYF.

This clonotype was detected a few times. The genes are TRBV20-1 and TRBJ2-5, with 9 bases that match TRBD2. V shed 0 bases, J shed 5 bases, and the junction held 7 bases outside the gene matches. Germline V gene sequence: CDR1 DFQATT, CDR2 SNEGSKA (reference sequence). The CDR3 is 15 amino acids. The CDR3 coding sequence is TGCAGTGCTAGAGATGGCGGGAGGGGACGGGAGACCCAGTACTTC. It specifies CSARDGGRGRETQYF.

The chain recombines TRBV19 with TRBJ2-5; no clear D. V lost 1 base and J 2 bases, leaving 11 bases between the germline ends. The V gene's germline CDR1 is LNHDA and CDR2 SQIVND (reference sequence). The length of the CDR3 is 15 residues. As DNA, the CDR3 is TGTGCCAGTAGTATAGGGGCAGATACTCAAGAGACCCAGTACTTC. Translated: CASSIGADTQETQYF.

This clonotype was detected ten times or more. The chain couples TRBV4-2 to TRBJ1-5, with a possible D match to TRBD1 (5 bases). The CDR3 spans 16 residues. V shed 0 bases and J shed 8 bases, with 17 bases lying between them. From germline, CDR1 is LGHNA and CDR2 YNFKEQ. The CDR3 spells CASSQDEGLPRKPQHF. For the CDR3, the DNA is TGTGCCAGCAGCCAAGATGAGGGGCTTCCCCGTAAGCCCCAGCATTTT.

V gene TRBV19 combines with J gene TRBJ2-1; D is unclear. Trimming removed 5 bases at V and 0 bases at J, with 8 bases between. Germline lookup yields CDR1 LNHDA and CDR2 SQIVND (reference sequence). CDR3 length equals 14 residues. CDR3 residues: CASSVTNSYNEQFF. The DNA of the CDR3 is TGTGCCAGTAGTGTAACCAACTCCTACAATGAGCAGTTCTTC.

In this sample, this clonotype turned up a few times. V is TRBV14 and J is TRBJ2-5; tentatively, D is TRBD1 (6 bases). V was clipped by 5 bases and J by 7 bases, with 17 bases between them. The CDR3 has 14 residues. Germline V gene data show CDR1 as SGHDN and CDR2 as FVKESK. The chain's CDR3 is CASSWDTLGRTQYF. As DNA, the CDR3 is TGTGCCAGCAGCTGGGACACCCTGGGCAGGACCCAGTACTTC.

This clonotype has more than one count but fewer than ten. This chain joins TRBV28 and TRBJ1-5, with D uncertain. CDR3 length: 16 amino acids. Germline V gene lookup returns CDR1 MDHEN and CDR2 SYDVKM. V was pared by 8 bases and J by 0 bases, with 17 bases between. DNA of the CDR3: TGTGCCAGCTTAGGCTGGGGAATGAGTAGCAATCAGCCCCAGCATTTT. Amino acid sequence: CASLGWGMSSNQPQHF.

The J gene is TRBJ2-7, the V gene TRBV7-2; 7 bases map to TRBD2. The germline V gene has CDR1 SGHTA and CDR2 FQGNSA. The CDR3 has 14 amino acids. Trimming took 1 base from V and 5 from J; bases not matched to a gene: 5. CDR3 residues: CASSLGGGWNEQYF. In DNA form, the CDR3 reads TGTGCCAGCAGCTTAGGGGGGGGGTGGAACGAGCAGTACTTC.

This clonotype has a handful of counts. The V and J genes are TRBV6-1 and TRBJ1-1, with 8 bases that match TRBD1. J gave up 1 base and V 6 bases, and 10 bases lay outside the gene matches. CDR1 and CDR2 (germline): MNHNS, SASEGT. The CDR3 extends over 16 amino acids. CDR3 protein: CASSPGQGDGNTEAFF. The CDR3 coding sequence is TGTGCCAGCAGCCCCGGACAGGGTGACGGGAACACTGAAGCTTTCTTT.

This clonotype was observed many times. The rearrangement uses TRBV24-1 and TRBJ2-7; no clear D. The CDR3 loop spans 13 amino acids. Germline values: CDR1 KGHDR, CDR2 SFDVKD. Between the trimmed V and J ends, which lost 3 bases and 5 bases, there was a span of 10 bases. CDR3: CATSDSFPHEQYF. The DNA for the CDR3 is TGTGCCACCAGTGATAGTTTCCCCCACGAGCAGTACTTC.

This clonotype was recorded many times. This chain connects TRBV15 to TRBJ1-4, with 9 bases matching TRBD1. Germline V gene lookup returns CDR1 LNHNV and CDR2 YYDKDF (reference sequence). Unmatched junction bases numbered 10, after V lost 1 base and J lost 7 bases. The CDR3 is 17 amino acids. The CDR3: CATSRAGQGRLGEKLFF. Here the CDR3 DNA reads TGTGCCACCAGCAGAGCTGGACAGGGGCGCTTGGGTGAAAAACTGTTTTTT.